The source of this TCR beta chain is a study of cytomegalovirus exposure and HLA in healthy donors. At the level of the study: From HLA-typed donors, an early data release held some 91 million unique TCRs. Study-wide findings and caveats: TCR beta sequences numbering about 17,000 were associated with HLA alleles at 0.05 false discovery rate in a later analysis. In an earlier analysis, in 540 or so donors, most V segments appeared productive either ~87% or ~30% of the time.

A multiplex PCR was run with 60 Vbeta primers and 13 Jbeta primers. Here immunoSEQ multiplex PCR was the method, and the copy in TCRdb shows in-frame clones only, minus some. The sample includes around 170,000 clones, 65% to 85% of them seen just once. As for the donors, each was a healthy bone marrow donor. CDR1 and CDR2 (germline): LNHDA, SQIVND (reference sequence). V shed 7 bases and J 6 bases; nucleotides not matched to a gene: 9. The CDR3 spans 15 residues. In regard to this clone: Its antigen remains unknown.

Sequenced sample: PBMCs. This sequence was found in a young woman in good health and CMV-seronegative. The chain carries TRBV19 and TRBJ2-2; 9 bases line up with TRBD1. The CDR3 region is CASKVTGGASGELFF. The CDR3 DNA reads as TGTGCCAGTAAAGTAACAGGGGGCGCTTCCGGGGAGCTGTTTTTT. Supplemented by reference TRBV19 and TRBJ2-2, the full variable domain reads DGGITQSPKYLFRKEGQNVTLSCEQNLNHDAMYWYRQDPGQGLRLIYYSQIVNDFQKGDIAEGYSVSREKKESFPLTVTSAQKNPTAFYLCASKVTGGASGELFFGEGSRLTVL.